This T cell receptor beta chain emerged from a study of patients and donors after allogeneic stem cell transplantation. Each CDR3 protein is one row after TCRdb ran MiXCR on the RT-PCR reads. The data show about 400,000 distinct CDR3 sequences, with 16% seen just once and 6% to 8% held by the top ten. The ends lost 2 bases at V and 2 bases at J; junction bases unmatched: 14. Germline V gene data show CDR1 as SGHAT and CDR2 as FQDESV (reference sequence). The CDR3 has 19 amino acids. Sequencing used blood, either unsorted or a sorted T cell fraction (not recorded which). The chain combines TRBV11-1 with TRBJ2-7; 11 bases fit TRBD2. The sequence was collected from a human donor who was either an allogeneic HSCT recipient or a stem cell or donor lymphocyte infusion donor (not recorded which). It is not recorded whose cells these are; they may come from a transplant donor. The CDR3 here is CASSLTLAGGPGRTYEQYF. DNA of the CDR3: TGTGCCAGCAGCTTAACCCTAGCGGGGGGCCCCGGTCGGACCTACGAGCAGTACTTC.